The T cell receptor beta chain under discussion was sequenced for a study of T cell repertoires in cytomegalovirus infection (dated by TCRdb to between 2017 and 2020). Describing the broader study: The HLA type of each donor mattered for the analysis, because public TCR beta signatures pointed to carriage of CMV infection along with the matching HLA type.

The full study reports these points: In both this cohort and an independent approximately 370-donor cohort, the cumulative frequency of public TCR beta family members distinguished carriers of CMV infection plus the relevant HLA type. The ex vivo response was dominated by HLA-C-restricted CMV-specific TCR beta clonotypes, and the single most frequent clonotype in two of eight donors was supplied by these HLA-C-restricted clonotypes.

The germline V gene sets CDR1 to MNHEY and CDR2 to SVGEGT. V drops 6 bases and J drops 1 base, leaving 12 bases in between. From the cysteine up to the phenylalanine, the CDR3 has a length of 14 residues. Kept here is only the CDR3 DNA, which spans 42 bases and is read in frame from base 1. This clonotype was counted between two and nine times. Its antigen is still unknown. No clone much larger than this one lies a single base away; base qualities are absent. Sequencing instrument: Illumina HiSeq 1500. The public reads were run again by TCRdb, first through fastp at Q25 and then through MiXCR, and only productive beta chains were kept. Records with the same CDR3 protein are collapsed into one entry carrying the most frequent genes and DNA. Counted in this sample were 180,000 or so distinct CDR3 sequences; about a sixth of them appeared once. The ten largest clones take up approximately 25% of the sample.

Sequencing was performed on CD8+ T cells from PBMCs. This receptor was taken from a human donor in good health (CMV status not recorded). Some clones in this sample may be carry-over from other donors' samples. Recombination linked TRBV6-2 or TRBV6-3 to TRBJ1-1; there is no confident call for the D gene. DNA sequence: TGTGCCAGCAGCCCCGTGCGGGAGAACACTGAAGCTTTCTTT. The resulting protein is CASSPVRENTEAFF.